This entry describes one T cell receptor beta chain. Its cognate antigen is unknown. For genomic DNA, unsorted samples relied on around 81 million PBMCs. Deep-level assay runs were performed. The replicate PCRs on unsorted PBMC were given approximately 300 ng DNA, which is about 30,000 T cell genomes. The data were produced by immunoSEQ multiplex PCR, yet TCRdb's version contains in-frame clones alone and is incomplete. Of about half a million clones listed, 70% to 85% were seen once; the top ten hold 12%. This sample was included in a study of shared clonotypes between healthy human individuals. Points from the study as a whole: Sequencing depth was expected to affect clonotype sharing among donors.

The CDR3 length is 14 residues. CDR1 and CDR2 from the germline V gene are SGHRS and YFSETQ. The junction had 4 bases not matched to a gene; V was cut back by 0 bases and J by 5 bases. This sequence was found in a woman aged 35 to 49 in good health. Some clones in this sample may be carry-over from other donors' samples. V and J are TRBV5-1 and TRBJ2-5; TRBD2 matches 7 bases. The material sequenced was PBMCs. The CDR3 reads CASSLAGAGETQYF. The CDR3 DNA is TGCGCCAGCAGCTTGGCGGGAGCGGGGGAGACCCAGTACTTC.